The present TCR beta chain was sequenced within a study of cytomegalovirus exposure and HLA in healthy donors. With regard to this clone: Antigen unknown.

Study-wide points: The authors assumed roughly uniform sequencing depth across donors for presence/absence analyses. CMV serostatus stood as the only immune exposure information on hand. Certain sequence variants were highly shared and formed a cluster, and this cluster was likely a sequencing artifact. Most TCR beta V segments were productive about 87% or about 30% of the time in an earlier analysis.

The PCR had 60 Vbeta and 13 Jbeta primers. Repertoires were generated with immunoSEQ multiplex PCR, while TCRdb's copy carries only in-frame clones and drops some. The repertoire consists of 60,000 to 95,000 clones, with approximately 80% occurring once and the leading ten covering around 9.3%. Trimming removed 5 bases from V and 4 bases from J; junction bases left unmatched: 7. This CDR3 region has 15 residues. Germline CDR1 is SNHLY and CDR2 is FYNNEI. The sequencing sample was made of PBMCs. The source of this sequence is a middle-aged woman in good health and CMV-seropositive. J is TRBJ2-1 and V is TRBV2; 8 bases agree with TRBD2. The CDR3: CASSLSGGVYNEQFF. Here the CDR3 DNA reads TGTGCCAGCAGTTTAAGCGGGGGAGTTTACAATGAGCAGTTCTTC.